The 3 T cell receptor beta chains given below trace back to one sample, sequenced in a study of blood T cell repertoires in COVID-19. Assay used: immunoSEQ multiplex PCR; TCRdb lists only in-frame clones, some missing. Of fewer than 200,000 clones listed, 75% to 90% are singletons. The specimen sequenced was peripheral blood. All receptors come from a woman of 80 years or more with active or convalescent COVID-19.

The rearrangement uses TRBV3-1 (or the pseudogene TRBV3-2) and TRBJ2-3, with TRBD2 matching 8 bases. This CDR3 comprises 15 residues. V was pared by 5 bases and J by 8 bases, with 12 bases of the junction left unmatched. Germline lookup yields CDR1 LGHDT and CDR2 YNNKEL (reference sequence). This chain's CDR3 is CASSAPSGPLPTQYF. Here the CDR3 DNA reads TGTGCCAGCAGCGCCCCTAGCGGGCCCCTCCCTACGCAGTATTTT.

CDR3 sequence (DNA): TGTGCCAGCAGCCCTACAGGGGTCTCTGGAAACACCATATATTTT. Translation: CASSPTGVSGNTIYF. This chain links TRBV7-9 with TRBJ1-3, with 7 bases identical to TRBD1. Germline V gene data show CDR1 as SEHNR and CDR2 as FQNEAQ (reference sequence). This CDR3 spans 15 amino acids. J was trimmed by 0 bases and V by 5 bases; bases with no gene match: 4.

This clone was recorded a few times. The chain combines TRBV18 with TRBJ1-3; TRBD1 might be the D (5 bases). Germline lookup yields CDR1 KGHSH and CDR2 LQKENI. The V end was cut by 2 bases, the J end by 3 bases, with 11 bases between. CDR3 length equals 15 residues. In DNA, the CDR3 is TGTGCCAGCTCACCAGCTTTCGGGGGTGGAAACACCATATATTTT. It specifies CASSPAFGGGNTIYF. Full variable domain (outside the CDR3, taken from reference TRBV18 and TRBJ1-3): NAGVMQNPRHLVRRRGQEARLRCSPMKGHSHVYWYRQLPEEGLKFMVYLQKENIIDESGMPKERFSAEFPKEGPSILRIQQVVRGDSAAYFCASSPAFGGGNTIYFGEGSWLTVV.